This TCR beta chain originates from a study of shared clonotypes between healthy human individuals. At the level of the study: In total, the donors were a couple of women and a few men aged 18 to 49.

CD45RO negativity and positive selection for CCR7 defined naive CD8 cells, a population that excluded terminally differentiated effector memory CD45RA+ cells. Adults of Caucasian background living in Nashville, Tennessee made up all donors. TCRdb's table, derived via immunoSEQ multiplex PCR, lists solely in-frame clones and lacks some. The sample gives 600,000 or so clones, nearly 98% of which show up once; 0.3% is in the top ten. Germline CDR1 is SQVTM and CDR2 is ANQGSEA. The V and J ends lost 7 bases and 4 bases respectively, with 17 bases between them. CDR3 length: 13 residues. This receptor was taken from a man in his thirties or forties in good health. The chain uses TRBV29-1 and TRBJ2-7; D is perhaps TRBD2 (5 bases). The sequenced sample consisted of naive CD8+ T cells sorted from blood. CDR3 bases: TGCAGCGCGGAGGTGGGAGAAGGTTACGAGCAGTACTTC. Residues: CSAEVGEGYEQYF.